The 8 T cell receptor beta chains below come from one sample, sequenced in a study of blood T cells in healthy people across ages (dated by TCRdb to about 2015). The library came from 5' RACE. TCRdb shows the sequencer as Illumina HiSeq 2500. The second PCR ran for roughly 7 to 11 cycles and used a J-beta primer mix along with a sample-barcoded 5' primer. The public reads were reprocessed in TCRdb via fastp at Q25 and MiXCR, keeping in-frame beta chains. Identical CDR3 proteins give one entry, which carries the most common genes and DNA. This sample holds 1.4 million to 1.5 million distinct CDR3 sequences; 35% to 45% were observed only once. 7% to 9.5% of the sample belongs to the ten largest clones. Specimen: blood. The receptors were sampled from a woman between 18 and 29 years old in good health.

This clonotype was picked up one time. DNA of the CDR3: TGTGCCAGCAGCCAAAGGGGCCGGGACCTCAGGGGTGGGCCAGCTAACTATGGCTACACCTTC. It codes for CASSQRGRDLRGGPANYGYTF. The chain recombines TRBV3-1 with TRBJ1-2, with D perhaps TRBD1 (6 bases). The germline V gene has CDR1 LGHDT and CDR2 YNNKEL (reference sequence). The V gene lost 2 bases and the J gene lost 0 bases, with 28 bases spanning the gap. CDR3 length equals 21 residues.

CDR3 residues: CASSAGGGKALYEQYF. The CDR3 nucleotides read TGCGCCAGCAGCGCCGGGGGAGGGAAAGCTCTCTACGAGCAGTACTTC. This chain joins TRBV5-1 and TRBJ2-7; 7 nucleotides match TRBD2. V was pared by 4 bases and J by 3 bases, with 13 bases of the junction left unmatched. CDR3 length: 16 amino acids. Germline V gene lookup returns CDR1 SGHRS and CDR2 YFSETQ.

The DNA for the CDR3 is TGTGCCAGCAGTTCGAGGCGATTTAGCGGGGGGGAAGAGACCCAGTACTTC. It specifies CASSSRRFSGGEETQYF. The V call is TRBV12-3 or TRBV12-4, the J call TRBJ2-5; 11 nucleotides line up with TRBD2. This CDR3 has 17 residues. J lost 3 bases, V lost 4 bases, and 10 bases had no gene match.

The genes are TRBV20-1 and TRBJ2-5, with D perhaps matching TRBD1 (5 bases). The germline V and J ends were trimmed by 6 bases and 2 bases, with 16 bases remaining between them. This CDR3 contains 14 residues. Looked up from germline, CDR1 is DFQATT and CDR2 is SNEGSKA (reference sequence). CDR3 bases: TGCAGTGCCAAGGGGTTGACGAAACAAGAGACCCAGTACTTC. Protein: CSAKGLTKQETQYF.

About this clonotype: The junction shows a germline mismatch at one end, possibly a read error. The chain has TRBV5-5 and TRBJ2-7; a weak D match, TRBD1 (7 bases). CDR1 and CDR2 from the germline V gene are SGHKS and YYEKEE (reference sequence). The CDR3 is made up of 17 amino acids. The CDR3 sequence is CASRLGPPRGDSYEQYF. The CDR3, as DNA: TGTGCCAGCAGGTTGGGCCCCCCCAGGGGGGACTCCTACGAGCAGTACTTC.

CDR3 sequence reads: CASSEPQRGNQETQYF. The DNA of the CDR3 is TGTGCCAGCAGTGAGCCCCAGCGGGGCAACCAAGAGACCCAGTACTTC. The chain recombines TRBV2 with TRBJ2-5, with 7 bases that match TRBD2. The V gene's germline CDR1 is SNHLY and CDR2 FYNNEI. J gave up 0 bases and V 3 bases, and 7 bases lay outside the gene matches. The CDR3 spans 16 residues.

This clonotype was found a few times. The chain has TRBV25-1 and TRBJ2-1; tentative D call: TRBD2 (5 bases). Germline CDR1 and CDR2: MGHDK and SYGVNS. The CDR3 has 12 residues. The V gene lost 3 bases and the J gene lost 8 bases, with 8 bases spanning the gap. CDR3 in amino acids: CASSERRDEQFF. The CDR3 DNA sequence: TGTGCCAGCAGTGAGAGGCGGGATGAGCAGTTCTTC.

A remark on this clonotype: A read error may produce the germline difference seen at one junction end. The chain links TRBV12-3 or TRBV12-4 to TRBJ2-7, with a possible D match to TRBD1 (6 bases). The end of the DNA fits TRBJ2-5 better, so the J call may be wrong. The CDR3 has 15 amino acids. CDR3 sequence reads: CVSSPAKGGGETQYF. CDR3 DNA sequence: TGTGTCAGCAGTCCCGCAAAAGGGGGTGGAGAGACCCAGTACTTC.